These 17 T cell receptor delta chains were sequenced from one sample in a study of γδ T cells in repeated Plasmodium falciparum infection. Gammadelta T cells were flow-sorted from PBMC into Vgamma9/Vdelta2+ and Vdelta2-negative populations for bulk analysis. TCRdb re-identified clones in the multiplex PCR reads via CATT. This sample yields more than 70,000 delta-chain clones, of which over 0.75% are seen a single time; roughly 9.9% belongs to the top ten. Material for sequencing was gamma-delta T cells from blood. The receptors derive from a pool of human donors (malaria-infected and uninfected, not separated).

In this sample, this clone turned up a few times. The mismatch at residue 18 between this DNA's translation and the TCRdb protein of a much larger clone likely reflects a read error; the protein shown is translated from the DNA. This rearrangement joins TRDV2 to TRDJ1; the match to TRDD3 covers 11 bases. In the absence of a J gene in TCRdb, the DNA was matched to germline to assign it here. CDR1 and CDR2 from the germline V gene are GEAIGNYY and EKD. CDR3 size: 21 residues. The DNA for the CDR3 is TGTGCCTGTGACACCGTTCTACTGGGGGATAAAAGGGGTCGGAGCACCGATGAACTCATCTTT. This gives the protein CACDTVLLGDKRGRSTDELIF.

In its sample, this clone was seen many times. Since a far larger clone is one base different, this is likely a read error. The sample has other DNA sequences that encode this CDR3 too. CDR3 region: CASLHALDTDKLIF. CDR3 in DNA: TGTGCATCACTGCACGCTTTAGACACCGATAAACTCATCTTT. The chain has TRDV3 and TRDJ1; D is unresolved. This CDR3 comprises 14 residues. Germline values: CDR1 TVYSNPD, CDR2 GDNSRS (reference sequence). The whole variable domain, remainder taken from reference TRDV3 and TRDJ1, is CDKVTQSSPDQTVASGSEVVLLCTYDTVYSNPDLFWYRIRPDYSFQFVFYGDNSRSEGADFTQGRFSVKHILTQKAFHLVISPVRTEDSATYYCASLHALDTDKLIFGKGTRVTVEP.

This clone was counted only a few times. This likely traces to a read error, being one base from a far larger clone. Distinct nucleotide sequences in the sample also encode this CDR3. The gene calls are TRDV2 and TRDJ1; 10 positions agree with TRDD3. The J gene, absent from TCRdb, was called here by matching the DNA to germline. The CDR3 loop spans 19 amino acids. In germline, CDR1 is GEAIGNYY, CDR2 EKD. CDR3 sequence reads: CACDTVPMVGDTGTDKLIF. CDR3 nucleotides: TGCGCCTGTGACACCGTCCCAATGGTGGGGGATACAGGGACCGATAAACTCATCTTT.

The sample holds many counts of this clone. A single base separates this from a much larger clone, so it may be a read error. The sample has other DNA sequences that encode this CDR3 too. The CDR3 bases are TGTGCTCTTGGGAAACTAATCCAGTCCAAAGAGGGGTACTGGGGGATGAGAGGATCGTACACCGATAAACTCATCTTC. This gives the protein CALGKLIQSKEGYWGMRGSYTDKLIF. The chain employs TRDV1 and TRDJ1; TRDD3 agrees at 10 bases. The V gene's germline CDR1 is TSWWSYY and CDR2 QGS. The CDR3 length is 26 residues.

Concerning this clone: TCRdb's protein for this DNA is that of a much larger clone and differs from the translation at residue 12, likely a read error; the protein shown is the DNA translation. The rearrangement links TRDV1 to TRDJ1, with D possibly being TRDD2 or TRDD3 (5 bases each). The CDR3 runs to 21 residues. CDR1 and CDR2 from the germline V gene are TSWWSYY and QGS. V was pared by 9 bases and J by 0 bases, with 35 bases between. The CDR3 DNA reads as TGTGCTCTCATAACCAAGCCTTCTCCTAACTGGAGACCTAATTACACCGATAAACTCATCTTT. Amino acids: CALITKPSPNWRPNYTDKLIF.

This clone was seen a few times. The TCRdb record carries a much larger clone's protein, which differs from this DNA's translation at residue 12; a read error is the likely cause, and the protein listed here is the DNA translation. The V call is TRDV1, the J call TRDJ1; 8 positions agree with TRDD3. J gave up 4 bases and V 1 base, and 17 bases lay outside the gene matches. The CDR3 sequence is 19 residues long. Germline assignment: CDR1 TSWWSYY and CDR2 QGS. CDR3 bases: TGTGCTCTTGGGGAACGTGTCTATTGGGGGATCCCTTCGAGCGATAAACTCATCTTT. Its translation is CALGERVYWGIPSSDKLIF.

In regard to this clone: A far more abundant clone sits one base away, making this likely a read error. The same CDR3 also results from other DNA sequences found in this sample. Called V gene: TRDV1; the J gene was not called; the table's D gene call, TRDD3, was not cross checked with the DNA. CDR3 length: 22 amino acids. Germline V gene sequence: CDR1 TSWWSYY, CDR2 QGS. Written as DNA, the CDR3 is TGTGCTCTTGGGGAACCGACGTTGGGGTGGGGGTCACTAGAAGAGGACACCGATAAACTCATCTTC. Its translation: CALGEPTLGWGSLEEDTDKLIF.

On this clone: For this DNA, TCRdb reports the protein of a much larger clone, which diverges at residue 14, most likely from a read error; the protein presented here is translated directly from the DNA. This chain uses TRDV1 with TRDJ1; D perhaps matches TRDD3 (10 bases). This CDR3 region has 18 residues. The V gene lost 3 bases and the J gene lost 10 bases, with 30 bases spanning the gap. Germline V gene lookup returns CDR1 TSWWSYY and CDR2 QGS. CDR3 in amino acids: CALGDPPSYFTGGCGLIF. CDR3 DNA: TGTGCTCTTGGGGACCCGCCTTCCTACTTTACTGGGGGATGCGGACTCATCTTT.

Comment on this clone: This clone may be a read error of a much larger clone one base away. CDR3 nucleotide sequence: TGTGCTCTTGGGGGAGCCCAACAGCTCCAAACCTGGTACTGGGGGATACACACCGATAAACTCATCTTT. Translating gives CALGGAQQLQTWYWGIHTDKLIF. The chain links TRDV1 to TRDJ1; TRDD3 matches 12 bases. The CDR3 has 23 amino acids. J lost 0 bases, V lost 4 bases, and 24 bases had no gene match. Germline V gene sequence: CDR1 TSWWSYY, CDR2 QGS.

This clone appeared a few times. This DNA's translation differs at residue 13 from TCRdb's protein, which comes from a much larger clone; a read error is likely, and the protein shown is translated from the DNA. CDR3 in DNA: TGTGCTCTTGGGGAGCTACGTGCTGGGGGATTAAGATGTAAACTCATCTTT. It encodes CALGELRAGGLRCKLIF. V and J are TRDV1 and TRDJ1, with TRDD3 matching over 9 bases. TCRdb offers no J gene call, so here the DNA was matched to germline to obtain one. CDR3 length: 17 amino acids. V was clipped by 3 bases and J by 7 bases; unmatched bases: 15. From germline, CDR1 is TSWWSYY and CDR2 QGS.

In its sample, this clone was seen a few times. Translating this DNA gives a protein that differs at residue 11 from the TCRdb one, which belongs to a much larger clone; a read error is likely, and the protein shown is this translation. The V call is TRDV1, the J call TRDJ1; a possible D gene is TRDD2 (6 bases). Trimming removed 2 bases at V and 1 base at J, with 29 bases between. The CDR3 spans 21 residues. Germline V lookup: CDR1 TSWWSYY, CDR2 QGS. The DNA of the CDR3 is TGTGCTCTTGGGGAAAGGGCGAGAGCCCACCGGGGGTCCTTCCCCACCGATAAACTCATCTTT. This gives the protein CALGERARAHRGSFPTDKLIF.

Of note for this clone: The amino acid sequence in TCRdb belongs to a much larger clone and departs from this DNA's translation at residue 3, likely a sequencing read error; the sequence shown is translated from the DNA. The CDR3 sequence is CAYDTTPVLGDTATDKLIF. CDR3 nucleotides: TGTGCCTATGACACCACTCCCGTACTGGGGGATACTGCCACCGATAAACTCATCTTT. V usage is TRDV2 and J usage is TRDJ1, with 12 bases fitting TRDD3. The J gene is absent in TCRdb and was assigned here via DNA matching to germline. There are 19 residues in the CDR3. Germline loops: CDR1 GEAIGNYY, CDR2 EKD.

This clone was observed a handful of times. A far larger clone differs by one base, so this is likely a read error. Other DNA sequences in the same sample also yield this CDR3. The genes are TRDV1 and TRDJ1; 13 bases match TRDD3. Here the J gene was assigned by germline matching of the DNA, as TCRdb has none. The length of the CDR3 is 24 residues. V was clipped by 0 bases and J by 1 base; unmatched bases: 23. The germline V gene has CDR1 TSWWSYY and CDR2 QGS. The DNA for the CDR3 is TGTGCTCTTGGGGAACTCCCCCAGGCCCCCAGTACTGGGGGATACGCCCCGTTCACCGATAAACTCATCTTT. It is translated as CALGELPQAPSTGGYAPFTDKLIF.

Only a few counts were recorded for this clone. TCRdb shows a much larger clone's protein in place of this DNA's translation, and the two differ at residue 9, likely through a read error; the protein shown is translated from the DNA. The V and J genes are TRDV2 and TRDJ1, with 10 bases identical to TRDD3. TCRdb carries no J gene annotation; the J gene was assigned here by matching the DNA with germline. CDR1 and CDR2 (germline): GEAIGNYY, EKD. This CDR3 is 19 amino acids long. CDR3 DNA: TGTGCCTGCATTACGTACTGGGGGATGCCCTCCCCGTACACCGGTAAACTCATCTTT. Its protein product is CACITYWGMPSPYTGKLIF.

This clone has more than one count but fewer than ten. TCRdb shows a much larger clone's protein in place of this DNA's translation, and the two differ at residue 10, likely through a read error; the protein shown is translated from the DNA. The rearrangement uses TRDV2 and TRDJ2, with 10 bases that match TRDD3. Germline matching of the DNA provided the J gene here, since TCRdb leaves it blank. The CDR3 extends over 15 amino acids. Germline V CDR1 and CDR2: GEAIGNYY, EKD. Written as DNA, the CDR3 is TGTGCCTGTGACGTACTGGGGGATTTGGCAGCACAACTCTTCTTT. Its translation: CACDVLGDLAAQLFF.

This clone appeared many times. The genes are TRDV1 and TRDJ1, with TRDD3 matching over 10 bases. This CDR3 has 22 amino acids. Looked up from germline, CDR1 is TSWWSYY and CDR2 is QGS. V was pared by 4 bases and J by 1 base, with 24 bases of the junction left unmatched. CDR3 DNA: TGTGCTCTTGGGGCGCGAAAAGCTTCCTACCCGATACTGGGGGATCTCACCGATAAACTCATCTTT. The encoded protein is CALGARKASYPILGDLTDKLIF.

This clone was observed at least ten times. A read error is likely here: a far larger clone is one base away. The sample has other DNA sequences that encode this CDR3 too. CDR3: CACDANGTGGLKVDKLIF. CDR3 DNA: TGTGCCTGTGACGCCAACGGTACTGGGGGGCTCAAGGTGGATAAACTCATCTTT. This rearrangement joins TRDV2 to TRDJ1, with TRDD3 matching over 8 bases. No J gene was available from TCRdb, and it was assigned here by a germline match of the DNA. The V and J ends lost 3 bases and 5 bases, in that order; junction bases with no gene match: 19. Germline V gene lookup returns CDR1 GEAIGNYY and CDR2 EKD. The CDR3 length is 18 residues.